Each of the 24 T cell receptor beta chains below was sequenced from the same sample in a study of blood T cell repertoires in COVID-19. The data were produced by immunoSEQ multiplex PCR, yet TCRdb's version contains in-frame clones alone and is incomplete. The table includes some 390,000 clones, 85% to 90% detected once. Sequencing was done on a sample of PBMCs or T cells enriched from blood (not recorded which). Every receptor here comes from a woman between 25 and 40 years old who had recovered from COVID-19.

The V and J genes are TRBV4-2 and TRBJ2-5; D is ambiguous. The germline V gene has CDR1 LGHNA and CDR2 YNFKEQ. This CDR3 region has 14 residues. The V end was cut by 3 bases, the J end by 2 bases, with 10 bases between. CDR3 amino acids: CASSHPQAQETQYF. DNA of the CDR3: TGTGCCAGCAGCCACCCCCAGGCACAAGAGACCCAGTACTTC.

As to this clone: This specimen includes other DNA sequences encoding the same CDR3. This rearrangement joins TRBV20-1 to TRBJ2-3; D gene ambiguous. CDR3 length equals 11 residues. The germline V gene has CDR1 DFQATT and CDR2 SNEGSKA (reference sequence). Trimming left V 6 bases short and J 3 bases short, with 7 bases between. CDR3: CSAGRTDTQYF. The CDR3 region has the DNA TGCAGTGCCGGCAGGACAGATACGCAGTATTTT.

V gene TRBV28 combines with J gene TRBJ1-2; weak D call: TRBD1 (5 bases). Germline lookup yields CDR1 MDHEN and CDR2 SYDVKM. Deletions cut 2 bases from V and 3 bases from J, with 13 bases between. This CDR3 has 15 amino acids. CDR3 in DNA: TGTGCCAGCAGTTTACACAGAACAGGCGACTATGGCTACACCTTC. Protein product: CASSLHRTGDYGYTF.

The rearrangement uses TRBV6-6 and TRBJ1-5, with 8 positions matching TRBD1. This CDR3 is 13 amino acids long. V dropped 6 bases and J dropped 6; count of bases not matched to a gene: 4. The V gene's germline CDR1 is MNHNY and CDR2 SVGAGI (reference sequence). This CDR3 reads CASSRGLSQPQHF. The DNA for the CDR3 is TGTGCCAGCAGCAGGGGGCTTAGTCAGCCCCAGCATTTT.

The CDR3 loop reads CASSYSRGPVEQYF. In DNA form, the CDR3 reads TGTGCCAGCAGTTACAGCAGAGGCCCCGTCGAGCAGTACTTC. This sequence joins TRBV6-5 and TRBJ2-7; no firm D call. CDR1 MNHEY and CDR2 SVGAGI come from the germline V gene. This CDR3 spans 14 amino acids. Trimming stripped 2 bases from V and 6 bases from J, with 14 bases between.

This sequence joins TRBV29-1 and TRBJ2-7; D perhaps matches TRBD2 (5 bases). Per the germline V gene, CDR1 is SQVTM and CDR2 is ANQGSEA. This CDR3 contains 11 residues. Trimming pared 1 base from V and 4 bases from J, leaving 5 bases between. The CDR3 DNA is TGCAGCGTTGAAGGGAGGTACGAGCAGTACTTC. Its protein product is CSVEGRYEQYF.

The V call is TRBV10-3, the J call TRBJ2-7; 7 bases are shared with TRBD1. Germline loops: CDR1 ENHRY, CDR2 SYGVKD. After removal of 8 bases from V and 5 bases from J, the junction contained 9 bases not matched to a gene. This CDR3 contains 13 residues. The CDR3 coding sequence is TGTGCCATCGGCCCATTAGGGGGCGACGAGCAGTACTTC. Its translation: CAIGPLGGDEQYF.

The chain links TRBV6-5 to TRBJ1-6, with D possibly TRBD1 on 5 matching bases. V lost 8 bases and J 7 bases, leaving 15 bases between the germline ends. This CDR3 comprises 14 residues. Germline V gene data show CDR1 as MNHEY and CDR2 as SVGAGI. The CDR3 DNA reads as TGTGCCAGCTCCGACCAGGGAGGGAATTCACCCCTCCACTTT. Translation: CASSDQGGNSPLHF.

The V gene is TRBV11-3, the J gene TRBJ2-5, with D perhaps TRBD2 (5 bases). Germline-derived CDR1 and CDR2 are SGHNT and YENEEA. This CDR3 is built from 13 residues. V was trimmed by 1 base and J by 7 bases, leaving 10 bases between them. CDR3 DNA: TGTGCCAGCAGCTTAGGCGGGCTGGGGACCCAGTACTTC. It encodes CASSLGGLGTQYF.

Here the CDR3 DNA reads TGTGCCAGCAGCTTAATCGGAGGTTCGGGGGAGCAGTACTTC. The encoded protein is CASSLIGGSGEQYF. The chain has TRBV7-3 and TRBJ2-7, with a tentative D call TRBD2 (5 bases). The CDR3 is made up of 14 amino acids. Trimming pared 1 base from V and 7 bases from J, leaving 14 bases between. Per germline, CDR1 SGHTA and CDR2 FQGTGA.

The CDR3 bases are TGTGCCAGCAGCCCCATGGGGCCGTTCCCTACGCAGTATTTT. Protein sequence: CASSPMGPFPTQYF. The chain has TRBV7-3 and TRBJ2-3, with a tentative D call TRBD1 (5 bases). The germline V gene has CDR1 SGHTA and CDR2 FQGTGA. V was pared by 5 bases and J by 8 bases, with 17 bases between. The CDR3 runs 14 residues.

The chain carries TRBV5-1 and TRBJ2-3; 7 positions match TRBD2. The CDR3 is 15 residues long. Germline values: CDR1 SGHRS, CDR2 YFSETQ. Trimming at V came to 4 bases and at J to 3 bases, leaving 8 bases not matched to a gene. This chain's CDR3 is CASSPPPGLTDTQYF. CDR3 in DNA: TGCGCCAGCAGCCCCCCTCCGGGACTAACAGATACGCAGTATTTT.

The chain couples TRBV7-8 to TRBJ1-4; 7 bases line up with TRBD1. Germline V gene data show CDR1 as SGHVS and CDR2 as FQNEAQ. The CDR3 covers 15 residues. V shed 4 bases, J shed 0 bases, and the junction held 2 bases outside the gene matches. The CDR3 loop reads CASSSTGATNEKLFF. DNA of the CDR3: TGTGCCAGCAGCTCCACAGGGGCAACTAATGAAAAACTGTTTTTT.

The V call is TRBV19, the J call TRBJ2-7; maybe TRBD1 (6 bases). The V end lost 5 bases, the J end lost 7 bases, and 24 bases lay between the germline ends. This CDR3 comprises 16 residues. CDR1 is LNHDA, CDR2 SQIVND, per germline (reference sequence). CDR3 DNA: TGTGCCAGTAGTTTCCTCCGGAACAGGGCCGCCGGGGAGCAGTACTTC. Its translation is CASSFLRNRAAGEQYF.

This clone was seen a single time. The CDR3 protein is CASSQALAGNTGELFF. For the CDR3, the DNA is TGCGCCAGCAGCCAAGCTCTAGCGGGGAACACCGGGGAGCTGTTTTTT. The chain recombines TRBV5-1 with TRBJ2-2; the match to TRBD2 covers 8 bases. The CDR3 length is 16 residues. With V trimmed by 4 bases and J by 1 base, 6 bases remained unmatched. Germline CDR1 is SGHRS and CDR2 is YFSETQ.

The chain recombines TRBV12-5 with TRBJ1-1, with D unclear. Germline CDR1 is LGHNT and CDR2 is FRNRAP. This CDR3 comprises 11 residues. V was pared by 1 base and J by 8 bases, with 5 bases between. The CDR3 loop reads CASGLGTEAFF. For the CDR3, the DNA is TGTGCTAGTGGTTTGGGTACAGAAGCTTTCTTT.

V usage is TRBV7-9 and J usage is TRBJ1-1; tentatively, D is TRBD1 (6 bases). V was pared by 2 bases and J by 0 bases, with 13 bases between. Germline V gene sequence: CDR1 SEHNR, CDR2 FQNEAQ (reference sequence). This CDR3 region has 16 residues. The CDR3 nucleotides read TGTGCCAGCAGCTTAACACAGGGAAAACTGAACACTGAAGCTTTCTTT. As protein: CASSLTQGKLNTEAFF.

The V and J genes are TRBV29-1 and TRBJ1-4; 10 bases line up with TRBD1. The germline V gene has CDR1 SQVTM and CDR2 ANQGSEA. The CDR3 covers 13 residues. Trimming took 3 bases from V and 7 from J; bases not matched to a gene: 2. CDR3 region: CSVEGQGLEKLFF. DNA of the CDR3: TGCAGCGTTGAGGGACAGGGGCTTGAAAAACTGTTTTTT. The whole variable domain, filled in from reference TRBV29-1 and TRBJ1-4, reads SAVISQKPSRDICQRGTSLTIQCQVDSQVTMMFWYRQQPGQSLTLIATANQGSEATYESGFVIDKFPISRPNLTFSTLTVSNMSPEDSSIYLCSVEGQGLEKLFFGSGTQLSVL.

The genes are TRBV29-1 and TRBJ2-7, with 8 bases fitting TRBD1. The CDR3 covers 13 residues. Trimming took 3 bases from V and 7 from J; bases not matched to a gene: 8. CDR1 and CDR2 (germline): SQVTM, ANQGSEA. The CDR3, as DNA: TGCAGCGTTGAGGAATCAGGGGGCGGGGAGCAGTACTTC. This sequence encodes CSVEESGGGEQYF.

The CDR3 DNA is TGTGCCAGCAGTTTAGCGGTCGGGGAGCAGTACTTC. This sequence encodes CASSLAVGEQYF. The rearrangement uses TRBV12-3 or TRBV12-4 and TRBJ2-7; no clear D gene. V lost 0 bases and J lost 7, with 7 bases in between. CDR3 length equals 12 residues.

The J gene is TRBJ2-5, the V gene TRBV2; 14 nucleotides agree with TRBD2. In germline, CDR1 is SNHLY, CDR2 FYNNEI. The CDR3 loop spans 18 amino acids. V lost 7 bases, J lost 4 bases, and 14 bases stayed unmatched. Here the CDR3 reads CASNRGLAGVVRGETQYF. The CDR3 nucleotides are TGTGCCAGCAATCGGGGACTAGCGGGGGTCGTAAGGGGAGAGACCCAGTACTTC.

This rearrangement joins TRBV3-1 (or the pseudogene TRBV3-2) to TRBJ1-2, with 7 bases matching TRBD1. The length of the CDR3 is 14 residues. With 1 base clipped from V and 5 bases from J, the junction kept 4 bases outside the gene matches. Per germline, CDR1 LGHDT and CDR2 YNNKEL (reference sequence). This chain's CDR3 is CASSQVGQRYGYTF. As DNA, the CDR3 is TGTGCCAGCAGCCAAGTGGGACAGAGATATGGCTACACCTTC.

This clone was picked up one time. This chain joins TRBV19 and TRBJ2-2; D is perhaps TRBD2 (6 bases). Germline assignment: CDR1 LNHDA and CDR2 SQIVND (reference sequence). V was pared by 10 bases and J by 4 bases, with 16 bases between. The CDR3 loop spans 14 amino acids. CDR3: CATRKGLTTGELFF. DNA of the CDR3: TGTGCCACTCGTAAGGGACTCACCACCGGGGAGCTGTTTTTT. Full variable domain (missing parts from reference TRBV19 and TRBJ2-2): DGGITQSPKYLFRKEGQNVTLSCEQNLNHDAMYWYRQDPGQGLRLIYYSQIVNDFQKGDIAEGYSVSREKKESFPLTVTSAQKNPTAFYLCATRKGLTTGELFFGEGSRLTVL.

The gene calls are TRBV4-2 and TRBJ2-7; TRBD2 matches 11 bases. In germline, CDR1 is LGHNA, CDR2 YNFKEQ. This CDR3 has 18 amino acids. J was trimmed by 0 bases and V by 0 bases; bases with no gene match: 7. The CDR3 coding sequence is TGTGCCAGCAGCCAAGAGAGGCCTAGCGGGGGGATCTCCTACGAGCAGTACTTC. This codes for CASSQERPSGGISYEQYF.